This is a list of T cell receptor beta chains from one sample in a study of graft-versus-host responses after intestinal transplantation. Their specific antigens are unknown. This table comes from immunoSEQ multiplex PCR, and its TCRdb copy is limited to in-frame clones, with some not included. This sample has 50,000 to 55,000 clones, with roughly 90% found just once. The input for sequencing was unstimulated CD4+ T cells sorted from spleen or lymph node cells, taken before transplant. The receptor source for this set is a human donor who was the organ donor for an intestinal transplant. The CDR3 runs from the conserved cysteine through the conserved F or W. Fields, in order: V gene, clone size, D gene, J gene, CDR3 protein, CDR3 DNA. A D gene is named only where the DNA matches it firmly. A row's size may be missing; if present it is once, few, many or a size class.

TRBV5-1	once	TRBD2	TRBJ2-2	CASRRWTSGGTGELFF	TGCGCCAGCAGACGCTGGACTAGCGGTGGAACCGGGGAGCTGTTTTTT
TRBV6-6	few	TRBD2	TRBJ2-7	CASSWIAGETYEQYF	TGTGCCAGCAGTTGGATAGCGGGAGAGACGTACGAGCAGTACTTC
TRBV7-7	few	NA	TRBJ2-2	CASSLQVNTGELFF	TGTGCTAGCAGCTTACAGGTTAACACCGGGGAGCTGTTTTTT
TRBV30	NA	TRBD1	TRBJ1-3	CAWSVPRTGRNTIYF	TGTGCCTGGAGTGTACCCCGGACAGGGCGGAACACCATATATTTT
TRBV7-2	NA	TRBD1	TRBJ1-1	CASSRGQGMNTEAFF	TGTGCCAGCAGCCGGGGACAGGGGATGAACACTGAAGCTTTCTTT
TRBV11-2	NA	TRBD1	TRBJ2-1	CASSLLAGGWDEQFF	TGTGCCAGCAGCTTATTAGCAGGGGGCTGGGATGAGCAGTTCTTC
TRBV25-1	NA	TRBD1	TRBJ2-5	CASSEARTGRETQYF	TGTGCCAGCAGTGAAGCAAGGACAGGGAGAGAGACCCAGTACTTC
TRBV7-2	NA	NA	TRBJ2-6	CASSLAGRSGANVLTF	TGTGCCAGCAGCTTGGCAGGGCGTTCTGGGGCCAACGTCCTGACTTTC
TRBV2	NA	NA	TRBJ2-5	CASIGREEETQYF	TGTGCCAGCATAGGCAGGGAGGAGGAGACCCAGTACTTC
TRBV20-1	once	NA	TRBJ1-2	CSLTGVGDYTF	TGCAGCCTGACCGGGGTCGGGGACTACACCTTC
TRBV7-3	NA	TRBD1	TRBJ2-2	CASSTRDRDTGELFF	TGTGCCAGCAGCACCCGGGACAGGGACACCGGGGAGCTGTTTTTT
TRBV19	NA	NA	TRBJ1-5	CATWGRQRGQPQHF	TGTGCCACTTGGGGGAGACAGCGGGGTCAGCCCCAGCATTTT
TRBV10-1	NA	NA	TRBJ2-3	CASSESPGASQYF	TGCGCCAGCAGTGAGTCCCCCGGTGCGTCGCAGTATTTT
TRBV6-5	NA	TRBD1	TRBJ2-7	CASSASRGHPYEQYF	TGTGCCAGCAGCGCTAGCAGGGGGCACCCCTACGAGCAGTACTTC
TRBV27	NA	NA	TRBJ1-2	CASSTLGQPGYGYTF	TGTGCCAGCAGCACCCTCGGACAGCCAGGGTATGGCTACACCTTC
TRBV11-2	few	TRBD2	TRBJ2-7	CASSLGGGPYYEQYF	TGTGCCAGCAGCTTAGGGGGAGGGCCTTACTACGAGCAGTACTTC
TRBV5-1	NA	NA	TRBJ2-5	CASSLAGGKETQYF	TGCGCCAGCAGCTTGGCCGGCGGAAAAGAGACCCAGTACTTC
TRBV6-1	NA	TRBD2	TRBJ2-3	CASSDNGGNTQYF	TGTGCCAGCAGTGACAACGGGGGGAATACGCAGTATTTT
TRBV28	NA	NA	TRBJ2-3	CASSPPGDTSDTQYF	TGTGCCAGCAGCCCCCCTGGGGACACATCAGATACGCAGTATTTT
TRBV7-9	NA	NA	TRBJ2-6	CASSLVFGSGANVLTF	TGTGCCAGCAGCTTAGTCTTCGGCTCTGGGGCCAACGTCCTGACTTTC